One sample yielded the 7 T cell receptor beta chains listed below, sequenced in a study of regulatory T cells in long-lasting Graves disease. Noted time point: newly diagnosed GD, antithyroid drugs for less than 3 months. The authors made the TCR library using RNA they extracted from PBMCs. Libraries of TCR beta came from iRepertoire HTBI primers plus Arm-PCR of CDR3 regions. One entry per CDR3 protein results from TCRdb running MiXCR on the multiplex PCR reads. The sample consists of around 400,000 distinct CDR3 sequences, 14% to 15% of them appearing once. The same sample was also used in a study of T cells in Graves' hyperthyroidism and ophthalmopathy.

Here the sequenced sample was peripheral blood mononuclear cells (PBMCs), taken at new diagnosis, from a patient treated with antithyroid drugs. The receptors here all came from a woman in her thirties or forties with Graves disease.

In its sample, this clonotype was seen many times. The chain combines TRBV28 with TRBJ1-2; the D gene is possibly TRBD1 (6 bases). The CDR3 loop spans 15 amino acids. Trimming left V 3 bases short and J 7 bases short, with 18 bases between. CDR1 is MDHEN, CDR2 SYDVKM, per germline. In DNA form, the CDR3 reads TGTGCCAGCAGTTTCCCTACCACAGGGATGGGTGGCTACACCTTC. Amino acid sequence: CASSFPTTGMGGYTF.

Ten or more counts support this clonotype. This rearrangement joins TRBV5-5 to TRBJ2-6; D is uncertain. Looked up from germline, CDR1 is SGHKS and CDR2 is YYEKEE (reference sequence). The CDR3 totals 16 residues. Trimming shortened V by 4 bases and J by 0 bases, and 11 bases separated the two germline ends. The CDR3 coding sequence is TGTGCCAGCAGCCCGCTATGGATCTCTGGGGCCAACGTCCTGACTTTC. It codes for CASSPLWISGANVLTF.

This clonotype has just a few counts. The rearrangement links TRBV6-5 to TRBJ2-2; unclear D gene. The V end was cut by 0 bases, the J end by 4 bases, with 6 bases between. CDR1 and CDR2 from the germline V gene are MNHEY and SVGAGI. The CDR3 is 14 residues long. CDR3 region: CASSYSSTTGELFF. The CDR3 DNA reads as TGTGCCAGCAGTTACTCGAGTACCACCGGGGAGCTGTTTTTT.

V is TRBV5-6 and J is TRBJ2-7; D is unclear. With 1 base removed from V and 2 bases from J, the gap between germline ends came to 10 bases. This CDR3 is built from 14 residues. Germline assignment: CDR1 SGHDT and CDR2 YYEEEE. CDR3 bases: TGTGCCAGCAGCTTGTTGCCCAGCGCCTACGAGCAGTACTTC. Amino acid sequence: CASSLLPSAYEQYF.

With respect to this clonotype: A clone one base away is much larger, so this may be a read error. The chain employs TRBV7-2 and TRBJ2-7, with a tentative D call TRBD1 (6 bases). Looked up from germline, CDR1 is SGHTA and CDR2 is FQGNSA. CDR3 size: 13 residues. The CDR3 region is CAGSFGQNYEQYF. In DNA form, the CDR3 reads TGTGCCGGCAGCTTCGGACAGAACTACGAGCAGTACTTC.

Comment on this clonotype: This may stem from a read error, because a much larger clone lies one nucleotide away. The chain employs TRBV7-3 and TRBJ2-7, with D possibly TRBD1 on 7 matching bases. The CDR3 has 20 amino acids. Germline V gene data show CDR1 as SGHTA and CDR2 as FQGTGA. V was trimmed by 4 bases and J by 2 bases, leaving 30 bases between them. For the CDR3, the DNA is TGTGCCAGCAGCTCCCAGGGGGGCAGGTTGGTGGGCGAGAACCCCTACGAGCAGTACTTC. This codes for CASSSQGGRLVGENPYEQYF.

This clonotype was seen a few times. This chain connects TRBV7-3 to TRBJ2-3, with TRBD2 identical over 11 bases. The germline V gene has CDR1 SGHTA and CDR2 FQGTGA. The CDR3 runs to 17 residues. V shed 2 bases and J 2 bases; nucleotides not matched to a gene: 6. DNA for the CDR3: TGTGCCAGCAGCTTACGCACTAGCGGGAGAAACACAGATACGCAGTATTTT. It translates to CASSLRTSGRNTDTQYF.